This T cell receptor (beta chain) was sequenced in a study of T cells in Graves' hyperthyroidism and ophthalmopathy. Study findings and constraints: Ophthalmopathy got predicted by the model a median 6.5 months before its onset. In blood, most of the thyroid clonotypes expanded above 0.001 were also present.

Germline assignment: CDR1 MDHEN and CDR2 SYDVKM. Trimming removed 3 bases from V and 8 bases from J; junction bases left unmatched: 11. This CDR3 has 15 amino acids. Ten or more counts support this clonotype. No antigen is known for it. RNA transcripts gave rise to amplified TCR beta CDR3 regions. RT-PCR in the first round (using the HTBI primer set) targeted the TCR CDR3. From the multiplex PCR reads, TCRdb called clonotypes with MiXCR, one entry per CDR3 protein. Of 100,000 to 130,000 distinct CDR3 sequences in the sample, more than 15% were seen once. Patients showing uncontrolled infection, other autoimmune disease, pregnancy or lactation were ineligible.

The specimen sequenced was blood. The J gene is TRBJ1-2, the V gene TRBV28, with 8 bases aligning to TRBD1. The receptor's source is a woman aged 45-65 years with Graves' hyperthyroidism. This chain's CDR3 is CASSFQGAGRRGYTF. Written as DNA, the CDR3 is TGTGCCAGCAGTTTTCAGGGGGCGGGAAGAAGAGGCTACACCTTC.